This entry concerns a single T cell receptor (beta chain). Its specificity is unknown. MiXCR was run by TCRdb on the 5' RACE reads, yielding one entry per CDR3 protein. The table shows 250,000 or so distinct CDR3 sequences, with 6.9% occurring only once. Germline V gene data show CDR1 as SGHAT and CDR2 as FQDESV (reference sequence). V lost 7 bases and J 2 bases, leaving 11 bases between the germline ends. This CDR3 has 14 amino acids. This specimen belongs to a study of T cells after yellow fever vaccination. Study context: Those fractions that held only low numbers of cells were prepared using the SMART-Seq v4 Ultra Low Input RNA kit.

Study observations and caveats: The study found a weaker secondary response that peaked faster, day 5 versus 15.

The gene calls are TRBV11-1 and TRBJ2-2; D remains unclear. The sequenced sample was CD4+ T cells sorted from PBMCs, obtained 15 days after the yellow fever booster vaccination. The origin of this receptor is a man under 40 who received the YFV17D yellow fever vaccine. CDR3 sequence (DNA): TGTGCCAGCACCTTTGACGGTAACACCGGGGAGCTGTTTTTT. It is translated as CASTFDGNTGELFF.